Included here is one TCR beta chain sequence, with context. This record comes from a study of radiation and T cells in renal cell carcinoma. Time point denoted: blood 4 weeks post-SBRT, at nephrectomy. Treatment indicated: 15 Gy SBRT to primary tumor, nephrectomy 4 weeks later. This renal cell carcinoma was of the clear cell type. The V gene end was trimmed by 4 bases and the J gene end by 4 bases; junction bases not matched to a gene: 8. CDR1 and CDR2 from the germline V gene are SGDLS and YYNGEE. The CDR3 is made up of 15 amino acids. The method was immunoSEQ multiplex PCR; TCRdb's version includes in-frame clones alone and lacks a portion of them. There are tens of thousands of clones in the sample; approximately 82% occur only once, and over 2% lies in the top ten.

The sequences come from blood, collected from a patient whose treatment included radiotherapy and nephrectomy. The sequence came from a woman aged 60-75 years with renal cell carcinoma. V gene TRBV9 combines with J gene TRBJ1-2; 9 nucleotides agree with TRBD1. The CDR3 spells CASSQRGTGIYGYTF. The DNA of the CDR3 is TGTGCCAGCAGCCAAAGAGGGACAGGGATCTATGGCTACACCTTC. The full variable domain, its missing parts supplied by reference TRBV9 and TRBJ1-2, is DSGVTQTPKHLITATGQRVTLRCSPRSGDLSVYWYQQSLDQGLQFLIQYYNGEERAKGNILERFSAQQFPDLHSELNLSSLELGDSALYFCASSQRGTGIYGYTFGSGTRLTVV.